These 11 T cell receptor beta chains were all obtained from the same sample, sequenced in a study of T-cell memory formation after mild COVID-19. TCRdb reanalysed the 5' RACE reads using MiXCR and keeps one entry per CDR3 protein. The sample records 170,000 or so distinct CDR3 sequences, about 20% being singletons. The sequenced sample was PBMCs or a T cell subset sorted from them (not recorded which). The receptors shown here come from an adult woman who had mild COVID-19 (a few samples of this study predate the infection). Cell type and time point are not known.

The genes are TRBV5-6 and TRBJ2-5, with 8 nucleotides matching TRBD2. The CDR3 has 16 amino acids. Germline V gene data show CDR1 as SGHDT and CDR2 as YYEEEE. J gave up 0 bases and V 2 bases, and 6 bases lay outside the gene matches. CDR3 residues: CASSLRLAGYQETQYF. CDR3 coding DNA: TGTGCCAGCAGCTTACGGCTAGCGGGTTACCAAGAGACCCAGTACTTC.

Only a few counts were recorded for this clonotype. The gene calls are TRBV20-1 and TRBJ2-7; D may be TRBD1 (6 bases). The germline V gene encodes CDR1 DFQATT and CDR2 SNEGSKA (reference sequence). V lost 3 bases and J lost 6, with 15 bases in between. The CDR3 loop spans 13 amino acids. CDR3 bases: TGCAGTGCTAGGAACTCAGGGGAAACCGAGCAGTACTTC. Translating it yields CSARNSGETEQYF.

This clonotype has only a few counts. The chain combines TRBV2 with TRBJ2-1, with D possibly TRBD2 on 6 matching bases. This CDR3 contains 13 residues. From germline, CDR1 is SNHLY and CDR2 FYNNEI. V was pared by 0 bases and J by 12 bases, with 12 bases between. In DNA form, the CDR3 reads TGTGCCAGCAGTGAAGCTAGCGGATGGAGGCAGTTCTTC. Its translation: CASSEASGWRQFF.

This clonotype was found a few times. The chain carries TRBV27 and TRBJ1-1, with TRBD1 matching over 8 bases. The J segment lost 4 bases and the V segment lost 5 bases, leaving 6 bases of the junction unmatched. CDR1 MNHEY and CDR2 SMNVEV come from the germline V gene (reference sequence). There are 14 residues in the CDR3. The CDR3 is CASSTQGAITEAFF. CDR3 nucleotides: TGTGCCAGCAGTACCCAGGGGGCGATCACTGAAGCTTTCTTT.

This clonotype was picked up a small number of times. This chain joins TRBV5-8 and TRBJ2-7; the D gene is possibly TRBD1 (5 bases). Trimming took off 3 bases at V and 0 bases at J, with 22 bases between the two ends. This CDR3 comprises 18 residues. The germline CDR1 and CDR2 sequences are SGHTS and YDEGEE. For the CDR3, the DNA is TGTGCCAGCAGCTCGAGATTGACAGCCAAGGTCCTCTCCTACGAGCAGTACTTC. It yields the protein CASSSRLTAKVLSYEQYF.

This clonotype was seen only a few times. The chain is built from TRBV5-6 and TRBJ1-3; the match to TRBD1 covers 8 bases. CDR1 and CDR2 from the germline V gene are SGHDT and YYEEEE. The V segment lost 3 bases and the J segment 4 bases; nucleotides outside the gene matches: 9. This CDR3 is built from 16 residues. The DNA of the CDR3 is TGTGCCAGCAGCTCATCAGGGGGCCCACGCGGAAACACCATATATTTT. Translated, it gives CASSSSGGPRGNTIYF.

This clonotype was detected a few times. This chain links TRBV5-6 with TRBJ2-7; TRBD1 matches at 7 bases. The CDR3 has 15 amino acids. The junction had 11 bases not matched to a gene; V was cut back by 7 bases and J by 1 base. Germline CDR1 and CDR2: SGHDT and YYEEEE. CDR3 protein: CASANSGQTSYEQYF. The CDR3 bases are TGTGCCAGCGCTAACTCGGGACAGACGTCCTACGAGCAGTACTTC.

The chain links TRBV10-2 to TRBJ2-7, with 7 bases fitting TRBD1. Trimming at V came to 5 bases and at J to 2 bases, leaving 6 bases not matched to a gene. This CDR3 is built from 14 residues. Germline V gives CDR1 WSHSY, CDR2 SAAADI. CDR3 amino acids: CASSRQGEPYEQYF. The CDR3 DNA reads TGCGCCAGCAGTCGACAGGGTGAACCCTACGAGCAGTACTTC.

V is TRBV5-6 and J is TRBJ2-6, with D maybe TRBD1 (5 bases). The germline gives CDR1 SGHDT, CDR2 YYEEEE. The germline V and J ends were trimmed by 4 bases and 4 bases, with 15 bases remaining between them. This CDR3 has 16 residues. CDR3: CASSPTTGSGANVLTF. The CDR3 nucleotides read TGTGCCAGCAGCCCGACCACAGGTTCGGGGGCCAACGTCCTGACTTTC.

V usage is TRBV15 and J usage is TRBJ2-5; 7 bases fit TRBD2. Germline CDR1 reads LNHNV; CDR2 reads YYDKDF (reference sequence). With V trimmed by 4 bases and J by 5 bases, 13 bases remained unmatched. The CDR3 has 16 amino acids. CDR3 in amino acids: CATSTLAAGAWETQYF. The CDR3 DNA is TGTGCCACCAGCACCCTAGCGGCGGGAGCTTGGGAGACCCAGTACTTC.

This chain connects TRBV19 to TRBJ1-1; D not certain. Germline V gene data show CDR1 as LNHDA and CDR2 as SQIVND (reference sequence). The CDR3 spans 13 residues. V was shortened by 7 bases and J by 1 base, with 10 bases between the two germline ends. CDR3 sequence: CASKWSPNTEAFF. The DNA for the CDR3 is TGTGCCAGTAAGTGGTCACCGAACACTGAAGCTTTCTTT.